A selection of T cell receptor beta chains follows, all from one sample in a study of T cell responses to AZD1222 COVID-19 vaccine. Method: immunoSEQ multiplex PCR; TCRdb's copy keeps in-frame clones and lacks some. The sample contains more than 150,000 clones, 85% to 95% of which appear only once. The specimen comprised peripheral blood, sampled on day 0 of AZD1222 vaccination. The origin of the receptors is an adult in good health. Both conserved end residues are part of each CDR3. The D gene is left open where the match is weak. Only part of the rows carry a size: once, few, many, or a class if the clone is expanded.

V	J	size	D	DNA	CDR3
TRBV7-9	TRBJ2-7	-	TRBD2	TGTGCCAGCAGCTTAATTAGCGGGAACGAGCAGTACTTC	CASSLISGNEQYF
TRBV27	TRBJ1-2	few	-	TGTGCCACCTACTCCCGGAGGCTTCTAGACTATGGCTACACCTTC	CATYSRRLLDYGYTF
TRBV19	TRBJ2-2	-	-	TGTGCCAGTATTCGGCAGGGAAACACGAACACCGGGGAGCTGTTTTTT	CASIRQGNTNTGELFF
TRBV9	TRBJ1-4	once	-	TGTGCCAGCAGCGTAGCCGGGGCCTTTAATGAAAAACTGTTTTTT	CASSVAGAFNEKLFF
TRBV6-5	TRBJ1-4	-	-	TGTGCCAGCATGCCCATTCGGAACGAAAAACTGTTTTTT	CASMPIRNEKLFF
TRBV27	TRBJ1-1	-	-	TGTGCCAGCAGTTCCTCGCCCAGAGGAACGAACACTGAAGCTTTCTTT	CASSSSPRGTNTEAFF
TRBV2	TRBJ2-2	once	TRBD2	TGTGCCAGCAGAACCCCTAGCGGGAGGGGCGGTACCACCGGGGAGCTGTTTTTT	CASRTPSGRGGTTGELFF
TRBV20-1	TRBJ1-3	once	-	TGCAGTGCTAGTCGCGGCGGTACGTCCGCTGGAAACACCATATATTTT	CSASRGGTSAGNTIYF
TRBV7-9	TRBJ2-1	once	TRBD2	TGTGCCAGCAGCCCCGTACTAGCGGCATTCGATGAGCAGTTCTTC	CASSPVLAAFDEQFF
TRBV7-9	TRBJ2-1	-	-	TGTGCCAGCAGCTCCAGAACTTTAGGCGGGCATAGTGAGCAGTTCTTC	CASSSRTLGGHSEQFF
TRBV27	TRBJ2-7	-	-	TGTGCCAGCAGTCCCGAGGGGGGCAGTCGATCCTACGAGCAGTACTTC	CASSPEGGSRSYEQYF
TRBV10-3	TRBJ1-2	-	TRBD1	TGTGCCACCCGGATAGTCTCGACAGGGACTAACTATGGCTACACCTTC	CATRIVSTGTNYGYTF
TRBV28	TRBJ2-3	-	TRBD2	TGTGCCAGCAGTTCACTAGCGGATACCACAGATACGCAGTATTTT	CASSSLADTTDTQYF
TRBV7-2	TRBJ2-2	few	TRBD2	TGTGCCAGCAGCTTAGCCGGGACTAGCGGGAGGGTCGACACCGGGGAGCTGTTTTTT	CASSLAGTSGRVDTGELFF
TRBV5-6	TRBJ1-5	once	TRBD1	TGTGCCAGCAGCTTCGGGACAGGGGGTAAGCCCCAGCATTTT	CASSFGTGGKPQHF
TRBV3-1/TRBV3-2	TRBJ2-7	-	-	TGTGCCAGCAGCCAACAGCCAGGGAGCTACGAGCAGTACTTC	CASSQQPGSYEQYF
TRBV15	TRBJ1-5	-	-	TGTGCCACCAGCAGAGAGGACAGCCGTATGACCCAGCATTTT	CATSREDSRMTQHF
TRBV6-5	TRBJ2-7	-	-	TGTGCCAGCAGTTATGAAGTCTACGAGCAGTACTTC	CASSYEVYEQYF
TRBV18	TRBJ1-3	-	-	TGTGCCAGCTCACCAACCAGCGTCGGGACGGGAAACACCATATATTTT	CASSPTSVGTGNTIYF
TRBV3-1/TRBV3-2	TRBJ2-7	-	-	TGTGCCAGCAGCTCCAGGGCTACCTACGAGCAGTACTTC	CASSSRATYEQYF
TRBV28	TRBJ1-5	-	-	TGTGCCAGCCGAGCGGATTGGGGTAGAAATCAGCCCCAGCATTTT	CASRADWGRNQPQHF
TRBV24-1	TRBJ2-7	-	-	TGTGCCACCAGCCAGGGGGGTAGCGGCTACGAGCAGTACTTC	CATSQGGSGYEQYF
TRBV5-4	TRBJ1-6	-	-	TGTGCCAGCAGCTCAGACAGTAGCTCCTATAATTCACCCCTCCACTTT	CASSSDSSSYNSPLHF
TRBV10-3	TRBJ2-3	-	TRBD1	TGTGCCATCAGCTCCCATAGGACAGGATCCACAGATACGCAGTATTTT	CAISSHRTGSTDTQYF
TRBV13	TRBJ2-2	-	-	TGTGCCAGCAGCTTACCAGGGGACATCACCGGGGAGCTGTTTTTT	CASSLPGDITGELFF
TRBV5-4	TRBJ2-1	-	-	TGTGCCAGCAGCTTGCCAGGGCCCTACAATGAGCAGTTCTTC	CASSLPGPYNEQFF
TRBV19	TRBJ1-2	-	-	TGTGCCAGTAGTATCACCTCTGGAGGGAACTATGGCTACACCTTC	CASSITSGGNYGYTF
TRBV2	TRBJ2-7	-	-	TGTGCCAGCAGCTCCCTTAGGAGAAGCTCCTACGAGCAGTACTTC	CASSSLRRSSYEQYF
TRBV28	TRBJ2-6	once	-	TGTGCCTCGGGGCTTTCTGGGGCCAACGTCCTGACTTTC	CASGLSGANVLTF
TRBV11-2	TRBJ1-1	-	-	TGTGCCAGCAGCTTAAGGGGGACGGTCACTGAAGCTTTCTTT	CASSLRGTVTEAFF
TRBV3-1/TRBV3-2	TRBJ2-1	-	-	TGTGCCAGCAGCCATGGCTTCTTTAACCTTCTCCGTAGTTCAGATGAGCAGTTCTTC	CASSHGFFNLLRSSDEQFF
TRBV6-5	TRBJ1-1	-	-	TGTGCCAGCAGTTCTGGGGGGGTTCTCACTGAAGCTTTCTTT	CASSSGGVLTEAFF
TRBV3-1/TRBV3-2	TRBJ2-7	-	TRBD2	TGTGCCAGCAGCCAAGGACTAGCGGGATACTACGAGCAGTACTTC	CASSQGLAGYYEQYF
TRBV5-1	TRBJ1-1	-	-	TGCGCCAGCAGCTTGGAGATAAAGGGCACTGAAGCTTTCTTT	CASSLEIKGTEAFF
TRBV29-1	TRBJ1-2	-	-	TGCAGCGCCCAGCGGGAAAAGACGCGCTACACCTTC	CSAQREKTRYTF
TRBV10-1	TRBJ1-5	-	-	TGCGCCAGCAGTGTCCGTCCCCAGCATTTT	CASSVRPQHF
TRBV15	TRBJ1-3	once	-	TGTGCCACCAGCAGAGATAGCAAACCCTCCTCTGGAAACACCATATATTTT	CATSRDSKPSSGNTIYF
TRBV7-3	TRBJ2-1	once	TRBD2	TGTGCCAGCAGCTCCCCTAGCGGGAGGGGAGAGCAGTTCTTC	CASSSPSGRGEQFF
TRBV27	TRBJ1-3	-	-	TGTGCCAGCAGTTTATCCGGGTATGGTGGAAACACCATATATTTT	CASSLSGYGGNTIYF
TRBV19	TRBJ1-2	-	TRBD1	TGTGCCAGTAGCCAAGCAGGGGGCTGGGATGGCTACACCTTC	CASSQAGGWDGYTF
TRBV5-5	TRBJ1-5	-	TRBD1	TGTGCCAGCAGCTCGGACAGGGGAGATCAGCCCCAGCATTTT	CASSSDRGDQPQHF
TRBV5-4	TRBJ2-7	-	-	TGTGCCAGCAGCTTGGCAGGGACCTACGAGCAGTACTTC	CASSLAGTYEQYF
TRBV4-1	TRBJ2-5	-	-	TGCGCCAGCAGCCCGCAGTGGACGTCGGGAGAGACCCAGTACTTC	CASSPQWTSGETQYF
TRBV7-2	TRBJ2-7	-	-	TGTGCCAGCAGCTCCGCTTTGAAGCAGTACTTC	CASSSALKQYF
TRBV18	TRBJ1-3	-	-	TGTGCCAGCTCATCAACAGCAGACTCTGGAAACACCATATATTTT	CASSSTADSGNTIYF
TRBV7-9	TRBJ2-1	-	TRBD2	TGTGCCAGCAGCTTAGGGCTAGCGGGAGGCAATGAGCAGTTCTTC	CASSLGLAGGNEQFF
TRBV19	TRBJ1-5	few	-	TGTGCCAGTAGCCCTGGGCCCTATCAGCCCCAGCATTTT	CASSPGPYQPQHF
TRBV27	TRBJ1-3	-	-	TGTGCCAGCAGTTTACACTCTGGAAACACCATATATTTT	CASSLHSGNTIYF
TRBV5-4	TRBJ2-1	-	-	TGTGCCAGCAGCTTGGCCGGGATCCTTTCCTACAATGAGCAGTTCTTC	CASSLAGILSYNEQFF
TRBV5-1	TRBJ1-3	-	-	TGCGCCAGCAGCTTAGAACTCCAACCTTTGGAGGGCGCGCCGTTTGGAAACACCATATATTTT	CASSLELQPLEGAPFGNTIYF
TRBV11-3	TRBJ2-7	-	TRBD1	TGTGCCAGCAGCTTGGACAGGGACGAGCAGTACTTC	CASSLDRDEQYF
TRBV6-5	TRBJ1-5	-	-	TGTGCCAGCAGCCAGGGTTTGGGCCCCTCTCAGCCCCAGCATTTT	CASSQGLGPSQPQHF
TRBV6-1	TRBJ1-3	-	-	TGTGCCAGCAGTGAAGATGCGGTGAATTATGGAAACACCATATATTTT	CASSEDAVNYGNTIYF
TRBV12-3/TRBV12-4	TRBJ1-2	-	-	TGTGCCAGCAGTTTCAGGCGGCCTGGCTACACCTTC	CASSFRRPGYTF
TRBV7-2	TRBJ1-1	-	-	TGTGCCAGCAGCTTAGAGGCGGCCGCAAGTTCTGAAGCTTTCTTT	CASSLEAAASSEAFF